This T cell receptor beta chain was found in a study of T cell responses to AZD1222 COVID-19 vaccine (dated by TCRdb to about 2021). Turning to the overall study: AZD1222 recipients given second doses at about 4 weeks or at about 12 weeks were pooled, since spike-specific TCR depth and breadth were not found to differ between the two schedules. A total of approximately 250 trial participants underwent TCR sequencing, of whom about 210 had received two doses of AZD1222 and about 25 had received two doses of the MenACWY control vaccine. Trial participants were enrolled into age subgroups of 18-55, 56-69 and 70-plus years, which contained about 150, 28 and 57 TCR-sequenced participants, respectively. Study-level results and caveats: Nearly half of unique spike-specific TCRs reportedly recognized epitopes outside regions mutated in the B.1.351 and B.1.1.7 variants. Spike-specific TCR breadth and depth rose significantly after two AZD1222 doses compared with day 0 and with MenACWY recipients. Because no day 14 peak-response samples were available, repertoires were characterized only after the peak T cell response. The 56-69-year group was small, and its depth increase did not reach significance, likely because of low power. The vaccine-associated CD4 TCRs covered the entire spike protein, and the dominant responses fell in regions 160-218 and 743-854. Most participants were white British and females outnumbered males, and the authors suggested that clonal diversity may have been underestimated. Conclusions about previously exposed vaccinees were limited because only 5 or 6 AZD1222 recipients were SARS-CoV-2 seropositive at baseline.

The CDR3 regions of human TCRbeta chains were analyzed by immunosequencing. As for the original processing: TCRs in the repertoires were matched against a reference library of SARS-CoV-2-specific TCRs that had been generated with the MIRA antigen-specificity platform. Breadth was defined as the fraction of unique TCRs that were SARS-CoV-2-associated. Depth was defined as the fraction of total T cells that were SARS-CoV-2-associated. Using the MIRA data, each spike-specific TCR was assigned both to the spike region to which the TCR was reactive and to a CD4 or CD8 class. Log10-transformed breadth and depth values were compared by one-way ANOVA with Sidak's multiple comparisons tests. TCRdb took over this immuneACCESS table, retaining in-frame rearrangements with V and J assigned. Such tables are incomplete; in checked studies, under half of the missing clones stem from an unresolved V gene, and the remainder is unexplained. Clone size and the V and J calls come from that table; the DNA yielded D and trimming. This sample has 90,000 to 150,000 clones in its table, and approximately 89% of those were observed once. The top ten clonotypes cover around 4.3% of the sample.

As for this clone: It lacks a known antigen. Base qualities are missing; no much larger clone stands one base away.

CDR1 and CDR2 (MDHEN, SYDVKM) derive from the germline V gene. The CDR3 numbers 17 residues from cysteine through phenylalanine. Of all the DNA, just the CDR3 is kept, 51 bases in frame from base 1. The germline ends are 21 bases apart after V is trimmed by 5 bases and J by 2 bases. Taken with the paper, the label for time point translates to: baseline before first vaccination. Vaccinee samples came from UK trials COV001 and COV002, including a single-blind randomized controlled phase 2/3 trial of AZD1222 (ChAdOx1 nCoV-19) in healthy adults. Trial participant PBMC samples were collected at day 0 and day 28 after the second dose for TCRbeta chain sequencing.

Recombination linked TRBV28 to TRBJ1-1, and the D gene may be TRBD1, 6 bases matching. The TCR sequence derives from an adult in good health. This specimen consisted of peripheral blood, obtained on day 0 of AZD1222 vaccination. The DNA reads TGTGCCAGCAGTGAATTAGGGGGAGGGACGGTAAACACTGAAGCTTTCTTT. Its protein reads: CASSELGGGTVNTEAFF.